This T cell receptor beta chain was captured in a study of T cell responses to AZD1222 COVID-19 vaccine. Broader study findings: The study found Spike-specific TCR breadth and depth rose after two AZD1222 doses.

Note on this clone: Its target is unknown.

This CDR3 region has 15 residues. Germline-derived CDR1 and CDR2 are SGHVS and FNYEAQ. Trimming removed 1 base from V and 0 bases from J, with 6 bases in between. The assay was immunoSEQ multiplex PCR, and TCRdb's table has in-frame clones only and misses some. The profile shows roughly 4,700 clones, 89% of them singletons. The origin of this receptor is an adult who received the AZD1222 COVID-19 vaccine. The source material was peripheral blood, sampled 28 days after the second AZD1222 dose. This sequence joins TRBV7-6 and TRBJ2-2; D remains unclear. The CDR3 DNA follows: TGTGCCAGCAGCTTAGGGCTGCCGAACACCGGGGAGCTGTTTTTT. Amino acid sequence: CASSLGLPNTGELFF.